This T cell receptor beta chain comes out of a study of CD8 T cells in Susac syndrome. Study findings and constraints: An acknowledgment was made by the study that its TCR sequencing and HLA analysis involved relatively few individuals.

CDR1 and CDR2 (germline): MNHEY, SMNVEV (reference sequence). V gave up 6 bases and J gave up 2 bases, with 12 bases separating them. There are 14 residues in the CDR3. Worth noting for this clonotype: Its target is unknown.

Random-hexamer reverse transcription was applied to about 0.45 to 1 ug RNA. TCRdb reanalysed the immunoSEQ multiplex PCR reads using MiXCR and keeps one entry per CDR3 protein. The sample has approximately 150,000 distinct CDR3 sequences, over 80% seen once. Sequencing of TCR beta was carried out in blood CD8+ and CD4+ T cells. Relapsing-remitting disease, either stable or active, was present in the treatment-naive patients who were the multiple sclerosis controls. TEMRA cells were enriched by FACS, while CD8+ and CD4+ T cells were obtained through a negative isolation that was performed magnetically.

The sample taken for sequencing was CD8+ T cells from PBMCs. The V gene is TRBV27, the J gene TRBJ2-3, with D perhaps assigned TRBD1 or TRBD2 (5 bases each). The source is a human donor with multiple sclerosis. The CDR3 here is CASSPGTATDTQYF. The CDR3, as DNA: TGTGCCAGCAGCCCCGGGACCGCCACAGATACGCAGTATTTT.